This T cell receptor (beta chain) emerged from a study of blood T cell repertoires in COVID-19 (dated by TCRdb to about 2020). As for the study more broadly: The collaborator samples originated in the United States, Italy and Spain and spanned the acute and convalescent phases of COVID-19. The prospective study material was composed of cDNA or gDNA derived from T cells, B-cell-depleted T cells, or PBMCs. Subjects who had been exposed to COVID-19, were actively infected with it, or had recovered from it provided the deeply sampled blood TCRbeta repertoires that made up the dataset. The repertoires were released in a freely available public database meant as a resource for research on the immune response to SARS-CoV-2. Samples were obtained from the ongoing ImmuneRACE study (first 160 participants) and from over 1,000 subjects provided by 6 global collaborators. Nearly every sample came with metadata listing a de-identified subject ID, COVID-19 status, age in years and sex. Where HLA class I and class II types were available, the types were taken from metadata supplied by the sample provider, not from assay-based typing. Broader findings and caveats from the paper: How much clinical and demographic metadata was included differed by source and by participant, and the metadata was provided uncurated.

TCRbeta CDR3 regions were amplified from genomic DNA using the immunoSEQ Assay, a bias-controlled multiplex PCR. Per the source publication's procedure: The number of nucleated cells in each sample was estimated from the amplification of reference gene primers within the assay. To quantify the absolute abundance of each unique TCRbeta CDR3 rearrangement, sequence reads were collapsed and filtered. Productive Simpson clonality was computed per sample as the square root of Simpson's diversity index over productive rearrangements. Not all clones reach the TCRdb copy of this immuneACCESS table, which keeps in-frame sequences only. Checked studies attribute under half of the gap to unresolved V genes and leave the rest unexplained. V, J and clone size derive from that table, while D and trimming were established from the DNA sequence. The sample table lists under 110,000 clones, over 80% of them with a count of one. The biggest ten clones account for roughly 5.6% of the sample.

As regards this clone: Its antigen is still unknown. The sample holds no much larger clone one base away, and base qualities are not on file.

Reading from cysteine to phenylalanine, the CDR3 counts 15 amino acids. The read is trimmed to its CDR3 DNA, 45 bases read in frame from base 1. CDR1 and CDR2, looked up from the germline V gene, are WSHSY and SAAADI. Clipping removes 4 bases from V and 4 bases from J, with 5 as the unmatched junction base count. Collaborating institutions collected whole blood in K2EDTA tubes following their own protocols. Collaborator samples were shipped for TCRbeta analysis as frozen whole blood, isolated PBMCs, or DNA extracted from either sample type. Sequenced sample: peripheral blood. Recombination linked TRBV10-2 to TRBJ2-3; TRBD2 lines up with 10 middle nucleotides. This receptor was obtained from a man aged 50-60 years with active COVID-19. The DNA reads TGCGCCAGCAGTGCTAATAGCGGGAGGCCAGATACGCAGTATTTT. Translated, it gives CASSANSGRPDTQYF.